These 32 T cell receptor beta chains originate from one sample sequenced in a study of blood T cells in healthy people across ages. Combining a sample-barcoded 5' primer with a J-beta primer mix, a second PCR ran for 7 to 11 cycles. TCRdb redid the calling of the 5' RACE reads with MiXCR, one entry per CDR3 protein. The sample contains 1.2 million to 1.5 million distinct CDR3 sequences, approximately 59% of which appear only once. Input material: blood. All receptors derive from a man between 18 and 29 years old in good health.

V usage is TRBV10-3 and J usage is TRBJ2-7; D unresolved. The V end lost 4 bases, the J end lost 10 bases, and 11 bases lay between the germline ends. The V gene's germline CDR1 is ENHRY and CDR2 SYGVKD. The CDR3 length is 11 residues. The CDR3 DNA is TGTGCCATCAGTGTATCCGGCGGCCAGTACTTC. Translating it yields CAISVSGGQYF.

The chain joins TRBV4-1 to TRBJ2-1; 8 bases line up with TRBD1. V shed 6 bases and J 8 bases; nucleotides not matched to a gene: 15. Germline V CDR1 and CDR2: MGHRA, YSYEKL. The CDR3 has 16 amino acids. This CDR3 is CASSQFTDRVFDEQFF. In DNA, the CDR3 is TGCGCCAGCAGTCAGTTTACGGACAGGGTATTCGATGAGCAGTTCTTC.

The chain uses TRBV7-2 and TRBJ2-7, with D possibly TRBD2 on 5 matching bases. TRBJ2-5 explains the end of the DNA better; the J call may be wrong. There are 13 residues in the CDR3. Germline values: CDR1 SGHTA, CDR2 FQGNSA. CDR3 nucleotide sequence: TGTGCCAGCAGCACGGTTGGAGGAGGGACCCAGTACTTC. Its protein product is CASSTVGGGTQYF.

The V and J genes are TRBV6-6 and TRBJ2-1; D might be TRBD1 (6 bases). The CDR3 runs to 16 residues. V was trimmed by 0 bases and J by 6 bases, leaving 15 bases between them. Germline CDR1 and CDR2: MNHNY and SVGAGI (reference sequence). CDR3 loop: CASSYSLTGQTNEQFF. For the CDR3, the DNA is TGTGCCAGCAGTTACTCCCTGACAGGCCAGACCAATGAGCAGTTCTTC.

This clonotype has only one observation. V is TRBV11-1 and J is TRBJ2-1; D is undetermined. CDR3 length: 17 amino acids. The V end was cut by 2 bases, the J end by 4 bases, with 18 bases between. The germline V gene has CDR1 SGHAT and CDR2 FQDESV (reference sequence). The chain's CDR3 is CASSLLWALDAYNEQFF. DNA for the CDR3: TGTGCCAGCAGCTTACTCTGGGCCCTCGACGCGTACAATGAGCAGTTCTTC. Supplemented by reference TRBV11-1 and TRBJ2-1, the full variable domain reads EAEVAQSPRYKITEKSQAVAFWCDPISGHATLYWYRQILGQGPELLVQFQDESVVDDSQLPKDRFSAERLKGVDSTLKIQPAELGDSAMYLCASSLLWALDAYNEQFFGPGTRLTVL.

The J gene is TRBJ1-2, the V gene TRBV12-3 or TRBV12-4; 8 nucleotides align to TRBD1. The CDR3 is made up of 14 amino acids. V lost 5 bases, J lost 2 bases, and 4 bases stayed unmatched. CDR3 DNA sequence: TGTGCCAGCAGTAGACAGGGGATGAACTATGGCTACACCTTC. It codes for CASSRQGMNYGYTF.

The gene calls are TRBV27 and TRBJ2-1, with TRBD2 as a possible D gene (7 bases). This CDR3 spans 12 amino acids. V was trimmed by 3 bases and J by 10 bases, leaving 10 bases between them. Germline V CDR1 and CDR2: MNHEY, SMNVEV (reference sequence). CDR3 sequence: CASSFKGGEQFF. CDR3 bases: TGTGCCAGCAGTTTTAAGGGGGGGGAGCAGTTCTTC.

V gene TRBV5-1 combines with J gene TRBJ2-1; D remains unclear. Trimming stripped 0 bases from V and 5 bases from J, with 9 bases between. The CDR3 is 14 residues long. Germline V gene lookup returns CDR1 SGHRS and CDR2 YFSETQ. The CDR3 here is CASSLGVLNNEQFF. CDR3 nucleotides: TGCGCCAGCAGCTTGGGGGTCCTCAACAATGAGCAGTTCTTC. Drawing the rest from reference TRBV5-1 and TRBJ2-1, the complete variable domain is KAGVTQTPRYLIKTRGQQVTLSCSPISGHRSVSWYQQTPGQGLQFLFEYFSETQRNKGNFPGRFSGRQFSNSRSEMNVSTLELGDSALYLCASSLGVLNNEQFFGPGTRLTVL.

The chain carries TRBV29-1 and TRBJ2-5, with no clear D. The germline V and J ends were trimmed by 7 bases and 1 base, with 13 bases remaining between them. The CDR3 runs to 13 residues. Germline values: CDR1 SQVTM, CDR2 ANQGSEA. Written as DNA, the CDR3 is TGCAGCGCCCTGCCCCACGGCCAAGAGACCCAGTACTTC. This encodes CSALPHGQETQYF.

V gene TRBV7-2 combines with J gene TRBJ2-2, with 7 bases fitting TRBD2. CDR3 length: 14 amino acids. From germline, CDR1 is SGHTA and CDR2 FQGNSA. The junction had 2 bases not matched to a gene; V was cut back by 0 bases and J by 7 bases. CDR3 DNA sequence: TGTGCCAGCAGCTTAGCGGCTAGCGGCGGGGAGCTGTTTTTT. It specifies CASSLAASGGELFF.

The chain joins TRBV7-2 to TRBJ2-5; D possibly corresponds to TRBD2 (6 bases). The CDR3 spans 16 residues. Germline CDR1 is SGHTA and CDR2 is FQGNSA. V was pared by 5 bases and J by 1 base, with 17 bases between. CDR3 loop: CASSPHRGLFQETQYF. The CDR3 nucleotides are TGTGCCAGCAGCCCTCACCGGGGACTGTTCCAAGAGACCCAGTACTTC.

On this clonotype itself: One junction end does not reproduce the germline sequence, and a read error may be involved. V gene TRBV30 combines with J gene TRBJ2-4; TRBD2 matches 7 bases. In germline, CDR1 is GTSNPN, CDR2 SVGIG (reference sequence). The CDR3 runs 12 residues. CDR3 region: CAGRLSGTEQYF. The DNA of the CDR3 is TGTGCCGGGAGGTTGAGCGGGACTGAGCAGTACTTC. Filled out from reference TRBV30 and TRBJ2-4, the complete variable domain reads SQTIHQWPATLVQPVGSPLSLECTVEGTSNPNLYWYRQAAGRGLQLLFYSVGIGQISSEVPQNLSASRPQDRQFILSSKKLLLSDSGFYLCAGRLSGTEQYFGAGTRLSVL.

V and J are TRBV25-1 and TRBJ1-6; D remains ambiguous. The CDR3 has 13 amino acids. V lost 7 bases to trimming and J lost 0 bases, with 4 bases between them. The germline V gene has CDR1 MGHDK and CDR2 SYGVNS. Here the CDR3 reads CASTNSYNSPLHF. As DNA, the CDR3 is TGTGCCAGCACAAACTCCTATAATTCACCCCTCCACTTT.

The chain joins TRBV20-1 to TRBJ1-2, with 7 bases lining up with TRBD1. The germline V gene has CDR1 DFQATT and CDR2 SNEGSKA (reference sequence). The CDR3 runs 14 residues. J lost 4 bases, V lost 5 bases, and 10 bases had no gene match. In DNA, the CDR3 is TGCAGTGCTTACCGCCGGGACAGTGTCTATGGCTACACCTTC. Translation gives CSAYRRDSVYGYTF.

This chain connects TRBV27 to TRBJ2-1; D perhaps matches TRBD2 (6 bases). Germline V gives CDR1 MNHEY, CDR2 SMNVEV (reference sequence). Trimming removed 7 bases at V and 2 bases at J, with 12 bases between. The CDR3 is 14 residues long. The chain's CDR3 is CASTPGLTYNEQFF. CDR3 nucleotide sequence: TGTGCCAGCACCCCTGGACTAACCTACAATGAGCAGTTCTTC.

This clonotype turned up a few times. The chain links TRBV28 to TRBJ2-7; D not certain. Trimming shortened V by 6 bases and J by 6 bases, and 18 bases separated the two germline ends. Germline V gives CDR1 MDHEN, CDR2 SYDVKM. This CDR3 contains 14 residues. The CDR3 here is CASSTHSGSAEQYF. CDR3 sequence (DNA): TGTGCCAGCAGCACTCATTCGGGTTCCGCCGAGCAGTACTTC.

J is TRBJ2-6 and V is TRBV6-1, with D possibly matching TRBD1 (6 bases). The CDR3 contains 19 residues. Germline CDR1 and CDR2: MNHNS and SASEGT. V was cut by 6 bases and J by 0 bases, with 21 bases left in between. The CDR3 region has the DNA TGTGCCAGCAGGTCTCCCAGGGGCGCGGGCCTCTCTGGGGCCAACGTCCTGACTTTC. Translated, it gives CASRSPRGAGLSGANVLTF.

The gene calls are TRBV5-1 and TRBJ2-2, with 10 bases aligning to TRBD2. CDR3 length: 16 residues. Germline CDR1 and CDR2: SGHRS and YFSETQ. V was clipped by 1 base and J by 7 bases; unmatched bases: 7. The CDR3 spells CASSLSGRAIGGELFF. The CDR3 DNA reads as TGCGCCAGCAGCTTGAGCGGGAGGGCGATCGGCGGGGAGCTGTTTTTT.

This clonotype was observed a handful of times. V and J are TRBV29-1 and TRBJ2-7; 10 bases fit TRBD1. V was pared by 4 bases and J by 1 base, with 4 bases of the junction left unmatched. The CDR3 sequence is 14 residues long. Germline V lookup: CDR1 SQVTM, CDR2 ANQGSEA. In DNA form, the CDR3 reads TGCAGCGTTGTACGGACAGGGGGATCCTACGAGCAGTACTTC. Translating gives CSVVRTGGSYEQYF.

The chain recombines TRBV10-3 with TRBJ2-7, with D maybe TRBD2 (6 bases). V was clipped by 4 bases and J by 5 bases, with 15 bases between them. Germline CDR1 ENHRY, CDR2 SYGVKD. The CDR3 covers 14 residues. CDR3 region: CAISGTNGSHEQYF. Written as DNA, the CDR3 is TGTGCCATCAGTGGGACTAACGGGTCCCACGAGCAGTACTTC.

The V and J genes are TRBV6-5 and TRBJ2-5, with unresolved D. Trimming stripped 8 bases from V and 2 bases from J, with 9 bases between. The CDR3 covers 12 residues. Germline assignment: CDR1 MNHEY and CDR2 SVGAGI. Written as DNA, the CDR3 is TGTGCCAGCGGGTCTACGCAAGAGACCCAGTACTTC. Encoded protein: CASGSTQETQYF.

This clonotype was counted a few times. The genes are TRBV12-3 or TRBV12-4 and TRBJ2-7, with TRBD1 as a possible D gene (6 bases). The CDR3 covers 15 residues. V lost 0 bases and J lost 7, with 16 bases in between. CDR3 bases: TGTGCCAGCAGTTTAGCCCCTTACAGGGCGGGTGAGCAGTACTTC. This translates into CASSLAPYRAGEQYF.

Concerning this clonotype: The germline gene is not matched at one end of the junction; a read error may be the cause. This rearrangement joins TRBV28 to TRBJ1-5; no reliable D call. CDR1 is MDHEN and CDR2 is SYDVKM in the germline V gene. The CDR3 runs 16 residues. CDR3 sequence (DNA): TGTGCCAGCGGTTTAGTGGGGTCGAACACCAATCAGCCCCAGCATTTT. It is translated as CASGLVGSNTNQPQHF.

V and J are TRBV29-1 and TRBJ1-1; no reliable D call. The V gene lost 4 bases and the J gene lost 6 bases, with 9 bases spanning the gap. Germline assignment: CDR1 SQVTM and CDR2 ANQGSEA. The CDR3 consists of 11 residues. The CDR3 spells CSVVRSSEAFF. Here the CDR3 DNA reads TGCAGCGTTGTAAGATCCTCTGAAGCTTTCTTT.

Remarks on this clonotype: The final CDR3 position lacks the conserved phenylalanine or tryptophan, pointing to a likely read error. The genes are TRBV12-5 and TRBJ1-2, with D possibly matching TRBD1 (5 bases). The CDR3 is 13 amino acids. The germline gives CDR1 LGHNT, CDR2 FRNRAP. V was pared by 6 bases and J by 2 bases, with 10 bases between. This CDR3 reads CASGGTGNYGYTV. The CDR3 nucleotides are TGTGCTAGTGGAGGGACGGGGAACTATGGCTACACCGTC.

The rearrangement uses TRBV3-1 and TRBJ2-7, with no clear D. Germline assignment: CDR1 LGHDT and CDR2 YNNKEL (reference sequence). The CDR3 is 13 residues long. Trimming left V 0 bases short and J 3 bases short, with 6 bases between. The CDR3 DNA follows: TGTGCCAGCAGCCAAGAGGACCGCTACGAGCAGTACTTC. It specifies CASSQEDRYEQYF.

V and J are TRBV20-1 and TRBJ2-3, with TRBD2 matching over 9 bases. The germline V gene encodes CDR1 DFQATT and CDR2 SNEGSKA (reference sequence). This CDR3 has 18 residues. The V segment lost 0 bases and the J segment 3 bases; nucleotides outside the gene matches: 13. The CDR3 nucleotides read TGCAGTGCTAGAGATAAGTTCGCGGTAGCGGGAGTGACAGATACGCAGTATTTT. Its translation: CSARDKFAVAGVTDTQYF.

The genes are TRBV6-1 and TRBJ2-6; D might be TRBD2 (6 bases). Germline loops: CDR1 MNHNS, CDR2 SASEGT. V lost 5 bases and J lost 0, with 17 bases in between. CDR3 length: 18 amino acids. The CDR3 here is CASSRQEGSNSGANVLTF. The CDR3 nucleotides read TGTGCCAGCAGTCGTCAGGAGGGGAGCAACTCTGGGGCCAACGTCCTGACTTTC.

The chain uses TRBV7-9 and TRBJ2-7; D might be TRBD2 (5 bases). Germline V gene lookup returns CDR1 SEHNR and CDR2 FQNEAQ (reference sequence). The CDR3 sequence is 16 residues long. The germline V and J ends were trimmed by 2 bases and 2 bases, with 16 bases remaining between them. CDR3 coding DNA: TGTGCCAGCAGCTTAAATCCGCTCGGGAATGCCTACGAGCAGTACTTC. Translated, it gives CASSLNPLGNAYEQYF. The whole variable domain, remainder taken from reference TRBV7-9 and TRBJ2-7, is DTGVSQNPRHKITKRGQNVTFRCDPISEHNRLYWYRQTLGQGPEFLTYFQNEAQLEKSRLLSDRFSAERPKGSFSTLEIQRTEQGDSAMYLCASSLNPLGNAYEQYFGPGTRLTVT.

The chain uses TRBV4-2 and TRBJ1-2; the match to TRBD1 covers 9 bases. The CDR3 contains 19 residues. The J segment lost 4 bases and the V segment lost 3 bases, leaving 18 bases of the junction unmatched. The germline V gene encodes CDR1 LGHNA and CDR2 YNFKEQ. CDR3 region: CASSQGGDRDFVFVYGYTF. The CDR3 region has the DNA TGTGCCAGCAGCCAGGGCGGGGACAGGGACTTTGTATTCGTCTATGGCTACACCTTC.

This clonotype was observed a few times. The genes are TRBV10-3 and TRBJ1-6; D is possibly TRBD1 (5 bases). Trimming cost V 6 bases and J 7 bases, with 16 bases left between them. Germline V lookup: CDR1 ENHRY, CDR2 SYGVKD. The CDR3 is 15 residues long. The CDR3 region has the DNA TGTGCCATCAGCGCAAGGGGCGAATTGAATTCACCCCTCCACTTT. It encodes CAISARGELNSPLHF.

The rearrangement links TRBV4-1 to TRBJ1-6, with D unresolved. The CDR3 length is 14 residues. The V end was cut by 1 base, the J end by 10 bases, with 11 bases between. CDR1 is MGHRA and CDR2 is YSYEKL in the germline V gene. This CDR3 is CASSQVLVGSPLHF. The CDR3 nucleotides are TGCGCCAGCAGCCAAGTACTGGTCGGATCACCCCTCCACTTT.